The subject of this entry is one T cell receptor beta chain. A few counts support this clone. Its specific antigen is unknown. Within one base of it there is no much larger clone, and no base qualities were kept. These data belong to a study of cytomegalovirus exposure and HLA in healthy donors (dated by TCRdb to the late 2010s). Study-wide context: In an earlier analysis of fewer than 750 of the donors, less than 350 Gb of sequence data and 90 million to 120 million unique TCR beta sequences from roughly 200 million T cells were reported. A later genetic analysis took genome-wide SNP genotypes for about 65% of the 666 donors and used that subset as a discovery cohort. In an earlier analysis of 550 to 700 of the donors, high-throughput TCR beta sequencing was used to judge whether each TCR beta V gene segment behaved as functional or pseudogenic. Roughly five DR-DQ haplotypes were handled as single units for association and clustering, since linkage in the cohort was strong. Of the 300 to 500 genotyped donors, 75% to 85% were placed in the genetic ancestry cluster associated with self-reported Caucasian donors. The number of donors typed differed by locus, with about 629-640 for A, B, C, DRB1 and DQB1, around 520 for DQA1, over 600 for DPA1, and some 470 for DPB1. The T cell repertoires of some 700 subjects were profiled by immunosequencing and related to cytomegalovirus serostatus. Every discovery cohort repertoire had been produced on one sequencing platform. A later analysis re-examined previously published TCR beta repertoires from just over 650 donors and added high-resolution HLA genotyping to investigate patterns of TCR occurrence. Along with the approximately 650-subject first cohort, a separate validation cohort of approximately 110 different subjects was used. High-throughput TCR immunosequencing, statistical association of individual TCRs with disease status, and machine learning were combined to predict cytomegalovirus infection status. HLA typing included class I and class II loci at four-digit resolution. The study aimed to test whether signatures of past pathogen exposure could be identified by cataloging public T cell receptors. Alongside the repertoire data, information on donor age, sex, ethnicity and CMV serostatus was compiled. Across 398 genotyped donors of the cohort, an average of roughly 250,000 unique TCR beta nucleotide sequences per donor were sequenced, and 15% to 20% of those sequences were non-productive. An early release that covered several hundred HLA-typed donors contained approximately 320 gigabases of sequencing data and tens of millions of unique TCR sequences. Rather than using new phenotypic data, the later analysis identified candidate immune exposures from TCR beta sequences and from how often those sequences occurred across donors.

What the research found in general, with its limitations: A further reported finding was that TCR beta sequences accurately predicted the HLA-A and HLA-B alleles for most subjects in the first cohort. Strong co-occurrence of HLA alleles, especially DR and DQ, made assigning TCR associations to individual alleles difficult. The classifier was reported to diagnose cytomegalovirus status with high specificity and sensitivity in both the original and validation cohorts. According to the authors, the approach could potentially be generalized to other disease states and immunological phenotypes. The presence/absence analyses assumed that sequencing depth was roughly uniform across donors, and that assumption may not be true. Because the 87-base-pair reads could not distinguish some IMGT-functional V segments, including TRBV6-2 and TRBV6-3, those segments were excluded. Most TCR sequences were seen in very few donors, while some public TCRs were found in many individuals. The cohort was sequenced for TCR beta chains only, and without alpha or paired-chain data the features that could be detected were limited. The earlier analysis of some 540 of the donors excluded approximately 17 rarely observed V segments, including chromosome 9 orphons, because counts were too low. Three of the identified cytomegalovirus-associated TCR beta chains were confirmed in vitro to be specific for cytomegalovirus antigens. According to a later genetic analysis, donors in an Asian-associated ancestry cluster had fewer N-insertions in productive TCRs than the approximately 630-donor mean. A later analysis reported that several top co-occurrence clusters appeared linked to parvovirus B19, influenza, CMV and Epstein-Barr virus. Because HLA typing was missing for some donors at each locus, association tests included only the typed subset. A cluster of highly shared sequence variants was judged likely to be a technical artifact of the sequencing pipeline. Linkage disequilibrium might explain the correlated functional status among segregating V segments, but an unknown experimental factor could not be excluded. A later genetic analysis associated a missense DCLRE1C variant with V-gene and J-gene trimming of TCR beta chains, and an independent cohort replicated the association. A later analysis associated roughly 17,000 TCR beta sequences with specific HLA alleles at a false discovery rate of 0.05. According to a later analysis, TCR association rates differed among HLA loci, with DRB1 alleles showing the most associated TCRs and HLA-C alleles showing the fewest. A later analysis found that most CMV-associated TCR beta chains appeared HLA-restricted, with HLA associations seemingly driven largely by CMV exposure. In an earlier analysis of 450 to 750 of the donors, most TCR beta V segments appeared in productive rearrangements about 87% or about 30% of the time, broadly matching IMGT annotations. Immune exposure information for the cohort was limited to CMV serostatus. In a later analysis, HLA-associated TCR beta chains were found to be more clonally expanded and to have lower generation probabilities than equally common non-associated chains. The study listed 150 to 200 TCR beta chains as associated with cytomegalovirus.

Libraries were built with the immunoSEQ multiplex PCR assay. The multiplex PCR relied on a mix of 60 forward primers for TCR Vbeta segments and 13 reverse primers for TCR Jbeta segments. Amplification of the CDR3 region of rearranged TCR beta genes was performed with a multiplex PCR assay on genomic DNA. On the Illumina HiSeq System, the amplified TCR beta libraries were sequenced as 87-base-pair reads. The authors' pipeline ran thus. A later analysis counted about 80 million unique TCR beta chains across the 666 repertoires, and roughly 9.9 million of these chains were shared by at least two donors. Raw reads were error-corrected and collapsed into unique sequences by a nearest-neighbor algorithm in which closely related sequences were merged to remove PCR and sequencing errors. Alignment of CDR3 sequences to IMGT reference sequences was used to assign V, D and J gene segments. Each retained sequence needed at least a six-nucleotide match to both a V gene segment and a J gene segment. A rearrangement counted as productive if the CDR3 had no stop codons and remained in frame with V and J, and every other rearrangement counted as non-productive. Following IMGT convention, CDR3 was defined as the stretch from the second conserved V-encoded cysteine to the conserved J-encoded phenylalanine. Sequences without an unambiguous match to a single V gene segment were excluded from the earlier analysis of 450 to 650 of the donors. In an earlier analysis of a few hundred of the donors, a V segment was called functional when productive rearrangements were above 56.7%, and segregating when the standard deviation between donors exceeded 5%. A statistical classification framework was developed to diagnose cytomegalovirus status using the catalog of TCR beta chain sequences. A later analysis assigned V and J genes by comparing TCR nucleotide sequences with IMGT/GENE-DB human TR gene sequences. Using the TCRdist pipeline, a later analysis assigned CDR3 sequences along with most-parsimonious VDJ recombination scenarios. In a later analysis, every TCR beta chain was defined by the combination of its CDR3 amino acid sequence and its V-gene family, and reads without a unique V-gene family were dropped. As a way to deal with suspected cross-contamination and a sequencing artifact, a later analysis dropped nearly 600 nucleotide sequences that were highly shared and had low generation probability. In a later analysis, a clonal expansion index was calculated for each public chain from normalized within-repertoire ranks of inferred template counts. A later analysis computed generation probabilities with a VDJ recombination model fitted to out-of-frame rearrangements, and checked the results against IGoR. Hypergeometric tests were used in a later analysis to score TCR-TCR, TCR-HLA and TCR-CMV co-occurrence, with a repertoire-size bias correction applied to the TCR pairs. In a later analysis, false discovery rates were estimated by permuting HLA or CMV assignments 20 times. In a later analysis, co-occurring TCRs were grouped using DBSCAN, and TCRdist sequence similarity was added for clustering within HLA-allele-positive subsets. Co-occurrence clustering excluded repertoires with fewer than 30,000 or more than 120,000 public chains, plus five with anomalous nucleotide sharing. TCRdb limited this immuneACCESS table to in-frame rearrangements with V and J called. A share of clones is missing; checked studies link under half to unresolved V genes, and the rest is unexplained. For V, J and clone size, that table is used; D and trimming come from the DNA. Recorded for this sample are approximately 78,000 clones; 65% to 80% of them occurred a single time. The ten largest clones add up to about 20% of the sample.

Cut back by 7 bases and 5 bases, the V and J ends lie 19 bases apart. CDR1 is given as MNHEY and CDR2 as SVGAGI, both from the germline V gene. The CDR3 runs 15 residues from the cysteine to the phenylalanine. Just the 45-base CDR3 DNA is kept, in frame starting at base 1. The cohort comprised some 680 healthy bone marrow donors. All cohort members were sampled while nominally healthy, although unrecorded immune exposures were likely present. The donor was CMV seropositive and belonged to the group of 270 or so seropositive cohort members. Each donor provided a peripheral blood sample, and peripheral blood mononuclear cells were used for TCR beta sequencing. The Qiagen DNeasy Blood Extraction Kit was used to extract genomic DNA from the blood cell samples.

Source material: PBMCs. Recombination joined TRBV6-5 with TRBJ2-3; the D gene is perhaps TRBD2, from 6 matching bases. The receptor was derived from a man aged 35 to 55 in good health and CMV-seropositive. The nucleotides are TGTGCCAGCAACACGGGGGACGCTAAGCGAGATACGCAGTATTTT. Protein translation: CASNTGDAKRDTQYF.